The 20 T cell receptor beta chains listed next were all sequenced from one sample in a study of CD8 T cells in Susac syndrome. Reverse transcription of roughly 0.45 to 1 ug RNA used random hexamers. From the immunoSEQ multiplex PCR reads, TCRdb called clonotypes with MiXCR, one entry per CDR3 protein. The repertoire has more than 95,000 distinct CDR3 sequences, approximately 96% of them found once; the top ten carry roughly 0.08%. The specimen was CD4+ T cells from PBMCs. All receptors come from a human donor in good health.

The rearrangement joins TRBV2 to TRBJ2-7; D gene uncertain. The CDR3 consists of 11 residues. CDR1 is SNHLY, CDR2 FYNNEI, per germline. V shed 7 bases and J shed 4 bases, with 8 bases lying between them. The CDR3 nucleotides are TGTGCCAGCACCGAGAGGTACGAGCAGTACTTC. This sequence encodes CASTERYEQYF.

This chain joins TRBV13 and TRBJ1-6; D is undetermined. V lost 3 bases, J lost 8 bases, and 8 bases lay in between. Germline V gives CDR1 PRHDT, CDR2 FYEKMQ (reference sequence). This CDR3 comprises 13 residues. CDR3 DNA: TGTGCCAGCAGCTTTGGGTCAGATTCACCCCTCCACTTT. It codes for CASSFGSDSPLHF.

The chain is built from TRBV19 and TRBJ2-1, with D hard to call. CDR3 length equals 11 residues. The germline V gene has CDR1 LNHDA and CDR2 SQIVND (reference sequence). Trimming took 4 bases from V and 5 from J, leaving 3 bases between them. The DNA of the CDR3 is TGTGCCAGTAGTAGGAACAATGAGCAGTTCTTC. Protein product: CASSRNNEQFF.

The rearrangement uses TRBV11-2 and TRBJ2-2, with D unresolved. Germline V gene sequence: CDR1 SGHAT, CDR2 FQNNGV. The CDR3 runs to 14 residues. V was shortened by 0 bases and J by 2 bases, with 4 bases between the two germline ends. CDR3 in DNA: TGTGCCAGCAGCTTAGATATTAACACCGGGGAGCTGTTTTTT. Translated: CASSLDINTGELFF.

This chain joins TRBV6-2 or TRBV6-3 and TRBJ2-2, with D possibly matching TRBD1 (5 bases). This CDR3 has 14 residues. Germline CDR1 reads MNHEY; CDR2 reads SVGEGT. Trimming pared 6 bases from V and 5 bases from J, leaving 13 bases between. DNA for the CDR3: TGTGCCAGCAGACAGGATATCCGAACCGGGGAGCTGTTTTTT. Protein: CASRQDIRTGELFF.

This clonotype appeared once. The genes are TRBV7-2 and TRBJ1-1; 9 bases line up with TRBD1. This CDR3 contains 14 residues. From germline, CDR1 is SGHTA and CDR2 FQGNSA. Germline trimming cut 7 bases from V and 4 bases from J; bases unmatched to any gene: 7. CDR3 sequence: CASTRTGEGTEAFF. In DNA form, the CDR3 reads TGTGCCAGCACCAGGACAGGGGAGGGCACTGAAGCTTTCTTT.

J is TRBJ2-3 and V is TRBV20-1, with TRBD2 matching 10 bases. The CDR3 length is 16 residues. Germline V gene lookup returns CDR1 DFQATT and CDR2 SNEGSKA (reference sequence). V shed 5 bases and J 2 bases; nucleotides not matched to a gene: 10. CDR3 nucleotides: TGCAGTGCTGTCCCCGGGACTAGCGTTCACACAGATACGCAGTATTTT. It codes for CSAVPGTSVHTDTQYF.

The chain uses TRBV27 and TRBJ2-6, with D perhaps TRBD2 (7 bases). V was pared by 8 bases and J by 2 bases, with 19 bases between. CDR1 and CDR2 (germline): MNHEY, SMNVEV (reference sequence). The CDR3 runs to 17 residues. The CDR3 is CASGRWSGGPGANVLTF. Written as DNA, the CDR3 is TGTGCCAGCGGACGATGGTCGGGGGGCCCTGGGGCCAACGTCCTGACTTTC.

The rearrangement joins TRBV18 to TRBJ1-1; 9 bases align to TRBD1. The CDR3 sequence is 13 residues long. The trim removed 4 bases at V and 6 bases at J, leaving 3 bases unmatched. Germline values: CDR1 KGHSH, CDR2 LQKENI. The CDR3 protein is CASSRDRAAEAFF. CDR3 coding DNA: TGTGCCAGCTCACGGGACAGGGCCGCTGAAGCTTTCTTT.

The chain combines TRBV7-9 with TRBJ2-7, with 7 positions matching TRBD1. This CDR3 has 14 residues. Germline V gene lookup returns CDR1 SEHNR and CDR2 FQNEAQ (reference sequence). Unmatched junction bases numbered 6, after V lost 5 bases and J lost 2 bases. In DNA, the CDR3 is TGTGCCAGCAGCCGCCAGGGGGTGGCCTACGAGCAGTACTTC. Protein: CASSRQGVAYEQYF.

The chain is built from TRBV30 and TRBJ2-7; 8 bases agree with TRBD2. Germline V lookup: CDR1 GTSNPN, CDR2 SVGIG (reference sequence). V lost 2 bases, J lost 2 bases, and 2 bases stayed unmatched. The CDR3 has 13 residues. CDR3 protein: CAWSRTSPYEQYF. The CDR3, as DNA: TGTGCCTGGAGTCGGACTAGCCCCTACGAGCAGTACTTC.

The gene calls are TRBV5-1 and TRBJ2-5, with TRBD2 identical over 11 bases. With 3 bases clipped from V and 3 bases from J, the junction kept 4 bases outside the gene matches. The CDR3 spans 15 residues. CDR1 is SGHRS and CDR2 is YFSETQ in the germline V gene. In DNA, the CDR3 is TGCGCCAGCAGCTCGGTGGGACTAGCGGAAGAGACCCAGTACTTC. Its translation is CASSSVGLAEETQYF.

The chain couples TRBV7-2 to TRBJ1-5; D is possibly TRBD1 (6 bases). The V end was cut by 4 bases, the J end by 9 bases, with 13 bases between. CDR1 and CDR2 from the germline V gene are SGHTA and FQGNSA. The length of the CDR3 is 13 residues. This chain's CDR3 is CASSSGQNGPQHF. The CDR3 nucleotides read TGTGCCAGCAGCTCCGGACAGAATGGGCCCCAGCATTTT.

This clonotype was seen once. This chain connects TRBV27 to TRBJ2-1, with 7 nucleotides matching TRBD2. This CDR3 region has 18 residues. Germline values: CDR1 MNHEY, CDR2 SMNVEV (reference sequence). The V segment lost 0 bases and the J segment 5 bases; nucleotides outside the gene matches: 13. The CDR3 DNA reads TGTGCCAGCAGTTTATCCCGCCTGAGGAGCGGGATTGACAATGAGCAGTTCTTC. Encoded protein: CASSLSRLRSGIDNEQFF.

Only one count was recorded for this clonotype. The CDR3, as DNA: TGTGCCAGCAGACTAGGGGCCCACTCTGGGGCCAACGTCCTGACTTTC. Protein: CASRLGAHSGANVLTF. J is TRBJ2-6 and V is TRBV3-1; D possibly uses TRBD1 or TRBD2 (5 bases each). V gave up 6 bases and J gave up 0 bases, with 12 bases separating them. CDR3 length: 16 residues. Germline CDR1 LGHDT, CDR2 YNNKEL (reference sequence).

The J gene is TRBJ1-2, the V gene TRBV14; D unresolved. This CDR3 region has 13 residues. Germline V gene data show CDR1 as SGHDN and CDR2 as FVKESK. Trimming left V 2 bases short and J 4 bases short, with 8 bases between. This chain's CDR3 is CASSQRESYGYTF. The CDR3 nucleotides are TGTGCCAGCAGCCAACGTGAGAGCTATGGCTACACCTTC.

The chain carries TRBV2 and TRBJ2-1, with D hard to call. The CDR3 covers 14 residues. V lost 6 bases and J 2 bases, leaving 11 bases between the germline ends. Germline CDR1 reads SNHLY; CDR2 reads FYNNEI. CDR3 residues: CASRGARPYNEQFF. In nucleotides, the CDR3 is TGTGCCAGCAGAGGTGCCCGTCCCTACAATGAGCAGTTCTTC.

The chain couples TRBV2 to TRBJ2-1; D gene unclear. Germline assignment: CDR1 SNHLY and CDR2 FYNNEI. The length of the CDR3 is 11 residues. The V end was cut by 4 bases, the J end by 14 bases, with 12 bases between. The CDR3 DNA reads TGTGCCAGCAGTGTAAGGAAAACGGAGTTCTTC. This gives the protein CASSVRKTEFF.

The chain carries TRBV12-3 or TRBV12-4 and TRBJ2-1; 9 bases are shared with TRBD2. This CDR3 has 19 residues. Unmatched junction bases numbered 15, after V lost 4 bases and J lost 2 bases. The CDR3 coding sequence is TGTGCCAGCAGTTCCCTCGAGGCTAGCGGGAAGGGCACCTACAATGAGCAGTTCTTC. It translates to CASSSLEASGKGTYNEQFF.

The CDR3 loop reads CASSLTVQGYNEQFF. The CDR3 coding sequence is TGCGCCAGCAGCCTGACGGTCCAAGGGTACAATGAGCAGTTCTTC. The chain is built from TRBV4-1 and TRBJ2-1; no clear D gene. The length of the CDR3 is 15 residues. V lost 4 bases, J lost 4 bases, and 14 bases lay in between. CDR1 and CDR2 (germline): MGHRA, YSYEKL.